The source of this TCR beta chain is a study of neurological immune-mediated disorders (dated by TCRdb to between 2018 and 2020). Describing the broader study: Of the 35 or so multiple sclerosis patients, some 30 had relapsing-remitting MS and 3 had secondary progressive MS. The cohort included 60 to 70 subjects: about 15 with HAM/TSP, around 35 with multiple sclerosis, and approximately 20 healthy controls. Longitudinal samples, technical triplicates and paired sorted CD4+ and CD8+ T-cell subsets, alongside PBMC samples, were included among the roughly 98 TCR-beta libraries. Peripheral blood TCR-beta repertoires from patients with HTLV-I-associated myelopathy (HAM/TSP), patients with multiple sclerosis, and healthy controls were compared in the study using UMI-based sequencing. Study-wide findings and limitations: Across subjects, expanded clones never shared an identical CDR3 amino acid sequence, which suggests that the TCR-beta repertoires in every group were private. The MS cluster was not associated with any clinical or MRI features, and the authors stated that larger cohorts are needed. In phylogenetic analysis, the repertoires of 18 of 34 MS patients grouped into a cluster of related CDR3 sequences, which suggests a possible signature at the repertoire level. The highest TCR clonal expansion was observed in HAM/TSP patients, whereas the lowest was observed in MS patients, even when compared with healthy controls.

Unsorted PBMC libraries were generated from 2 million PBMCs stored in RNAlater at -80 °C until RNA extraction. The multiple sclerosis patients were enrolled in a US clinical protocol that used magnetic resonance imaging to evaluate disease progression. Peripheral blood was subjected to Ficoll-Hypaque density gradient centrifugation to isolate PBMCs, which were then cryopreserved in liquid nitrogen. The germline V gene gives CDR1 as MNHEY and CDR2 as SVGAGI. The CDR3 numbers 15 residues from cysteine through phenylalanine. Only the CDR3 DNA stays, 45 bases, in frame from base 1. After removal of 0 bases from V and 4 bases from J, the junction retains 0 bases not matched to a gene. cDNA was synthesized by template-switch 5'RACE using a primer carrying a 10-nucleotide random unique molecular identifier by which each TCR transcript was tagged. Each sequencing run produced over 180 million TCR-beta sequences covering 15-18 subjects. Total RNA was extracted with the RNeasy kit. TCR-beta VDJ regions were amplified with primers for the TCR constant region and the 5'RACE anchor, using the KAPA Real-time Library Amplification kit. Sample indexes and Illumina adaptors were added in a first PCR, and a second PCR then increased library yield. After Ampure bead purification, the roughly 650 bp TCR product was size-selected on a 2% E-gel SizeSelection system. Library quality was checked on a Bioanalyzer, concentration was measured with Qubit, and libraries were quantified with the Kapa Library Quantification kit before pooling. An Illumina HiSeq 2500 was used to sequence the libraries paired-end at 2 x 150 bp. To increase sequence diversity, roughly 24-31% phiX was spiked into each library pool. The published analysis was carried out like this. The quality-filtered reads were processed with the UMI-based MiGEC pipeline, whose error correction step removed more than 90% of the raw TCR sequences. VDJ genes were aligned to IMGT germline references, and clonotypes were defined by unique CDR3 amino acid sequence plus V-J genes. Clonal expansion, Shannon diversity and CDR3 relatedness were evaluated with VDJtools (CalcPairwiseDistances, ClusterSamples), while phylogenetic trees were built in CLCbio workbench. Expanded clones were defined as having at least 8 unique UMIs, based on coefficient-of-variation modelling across technical triplicates. In TCRdb, the public reads were trimmed at Q25 with fastp and aligned with MiXCR, with productive beta chains retained. Identical CDR3 proteins give one entry, which carries the most common genes and DNA. These V and J calls originate from TCRdb's pipeline instead of the authors' own analysis. This sample comprises about 62,000 distinct CDR3 sequences, 3.7% of them detected only once. The top ten clones comprise 2.2% of the sample.

A remark on this clonotype: What antigen it recognizes has not been identified. Base qualities were left out, and no much larger clone turns up one base away.

Sequencing input: PBMCs. The rearranged segments are TRBV6-5 and TRBJ2-5; TRBD2 fits 12 bases in the junction. The clonotype comes from a woman between 45 and 65 years old with multiple sclerosis. The DNA sequence is TGTGCCAGCAGTTACTCGGGACTAGCGGGAGAGACCCAGTACTTC. It encodes CASSYSGLAGETQYF.